The clone carrying this TCR beta chain appeared a few times. As yet, its antigen is unknown. It was with 60 Vbeta and 13 Jbeta primers that the PCR ran. Repertoires were generated with immunoSEQ multiplex PCR, while TCRdb's copy carries only in-frame clones and drops some. The sample has approximately 170,000 clones, roughly four fifths seen once. With V trimmed by 4 bases and J by 1 base, 8 bases remained unmatched. Germline CDR1 and CDR2: MNHEY and SVGAGI. There are 16 residues in the CDR3. This entry belongs to a study of cytomegalovirus exposure and HLA in healthy donors. Study results and limitations: Both high specificity and high sensitivity reportedly marked the classifier's diagnosis of cytomegalovirus status. Exclusion as indistinguishable affected some V segments, including TRBV6-2 and TRBV6-3.

The source material was PBMCs. The TCR originated in a woman between 40 and 50 years old in good health and CMV-seronegative. The V call is TRBV6-5, the J call TRBJ2-7; 9 bases agree with TRBD2. CDR3 protein: CASSSPSGKRSYEQYF. The CDR3 DNA reads as TGTGCCAGCAGTTCCCCTAGCGGGAAACGGTCCTACGAGCAGTACTTC.